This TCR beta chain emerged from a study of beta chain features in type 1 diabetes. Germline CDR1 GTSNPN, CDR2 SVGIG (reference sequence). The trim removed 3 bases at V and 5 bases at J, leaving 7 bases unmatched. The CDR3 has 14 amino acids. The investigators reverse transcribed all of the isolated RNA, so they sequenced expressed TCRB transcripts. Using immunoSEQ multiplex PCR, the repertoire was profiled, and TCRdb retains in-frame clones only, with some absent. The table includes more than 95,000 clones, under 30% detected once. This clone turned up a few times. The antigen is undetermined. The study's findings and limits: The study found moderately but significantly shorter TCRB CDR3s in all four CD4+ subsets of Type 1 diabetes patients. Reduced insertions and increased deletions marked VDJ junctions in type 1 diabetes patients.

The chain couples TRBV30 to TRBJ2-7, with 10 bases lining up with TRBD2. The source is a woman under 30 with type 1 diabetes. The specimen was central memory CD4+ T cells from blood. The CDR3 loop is CAWRGAGGPHEQYF. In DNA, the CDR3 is TGTGCCTGGAGAGGAGCGGGAGGGCCCCACGAGCAGTACTTC.